The next 3 T cell receptor beta chains were all read from a single sample in a study of blood T cells in healthy people across ages. Through a sample-barcoded 5' primer and a J-beta primer mix, a second PCR was run for about 6 to 12 cycles. Each CDR3 protein gets one entry after TCRdb re-called the 5' RACE reads with MiXCR. Seen here are roughly 860,000 distinct CDR3 sequences, about 59% observed once, and the top ten hold roughly a quarter. The sequenced sample was blood. Receptors originate from a man younger than 45 in good health.

This clonotype occurred a few times. The chain is built from TRBV9 and TRBJ2-1; weak D call: TRBD1 (5 bases). The ends were cut back, 4 bases at V and 8 bases at J, with 13 bases in the middle. Germline CDR1 and CDR2: SGDLS and YYNGEE. The CDR3 has 13 residues. In DNA, the CDR3 is TGTGCCAGCAGCCCCTCAGGGCGTCATGAGCAGTTCTTC. It yields the protein CASSPSGRHEQFF.

V usage is TRBV25-1 and J usage is TRBJ2-1, with D uncertain. V was cut by 4 bases and J by 9 bases, with 13 bases left in between. Per the germline V gene, CDR1 is MGHDK and CDR2 is SYGVNS. The CDR3 sequence is 13 residues long. The CDR3 protein is CASSVLGQLEQFF. In DNA form, the CDR3 reads TGTGCCAGCAGTGTCTTGGGCCAGCTTGAGCAGTTCTTC.

The V gene is TRBV12-3 or TRBV12-4, the J gene TRBJ2-3; 10 bases map to TRBD2. J was trimmed by 2 bases and V by 3 bases; bases with no gene match: 11. This CDR3 has 18 amino acids. CDR3 amino acids: CASSLGLAGAGPTDTQYF. The CDR3 DNA sequence: TGTGCCAGCAGTTTGGGGCTAGCGGGGGCCGGCCCCACAGATACGCAGTATTTT.